Detailed here is one T cell receptor (beta chain). Its antigen is as yet unknown. A universal primer site came from template switching; cDNA carried unique molecular identifiers. MiXCR, run by TCRdb on the 5' RACE reads, gives a single entry per CDR3 protein. The table includes 690,000 or so distinct CDR3 sequences, 5.5% to 6.5% detected once. The CDR3 is 14 amino acids. V lost 1 base to trimming and J lost 7 bases, with 14 bases between them. Looked up from germline, CDR1 is SGHDN and CDR2 is FVKESK. The sample originates from a study of identical twins. Whole-study results and caveats: Conclusions came from cross-sectional statistical analysis, not from following the same donors.

The sequence derives from a man aged 18 to 30 in good health. Input material: naive T cells sorted from blood. This sequence joins TRBV14 and TRBJ2-7, with TRBD2 as a possible D gene (7 bases). CDR3: CASSQVGGRLEQYF. DNA for the CDR3: TGTGCCAGCAGCCAAGTGGGGGGGCGTTTGGAGCAGTACTTC.